A single sample gave rise to the 19 T cell receptor beta chains below, sequenced in a study of T cell repertoires in cytomegalovirus infection. TCRdb analysed the reads with MiXCR anew, one entry per CDR3 protein. The sample lists some 480,000 distinct CDR3 sequences; roughly 34% were seen once. These receptors lack a known antigen. This material consisted of cultured PBMCs, taken from culture after CMV antigen stimulation. The receptors shown here come from a human donor in good health (CMV status not recorded). Some clones in this sample may be carry-over from other donors' samples.

V is TRBV12-5 and J is TRBJ1-4, with TRBD1 matching 9 bases. CDR3 length: 15 amino acids. Losses at the gene ends were 6 bases for V and 8 bases for J; bases not matched to a gene: 10. Germline-derived CDR1 and CDR2 are LGHNT and FRNRAP. As DNA, the CDR3 is TGTGCTAGTGGCTCTCATCGGACAGGGGAAGAAAAACTGTTTTTT. Translation gives CASGSHRTGEEKLFF.

This chain links TRBV5-1 with TRBJ2-1, with 8 bases matching TRBD2. Germline CDR1 reads SGHRS; CDR2 reads YFSETQ. Unmatched junction bases numbered 9, after V lost 5 bases and J lost 8 bases. The CDR3 totals 14 residues. The CDR3 DNA follows: TGCGCCAGCAGGACCGGGACTAGAGGGTATGAGCAGTTCTTC. As protein: CASRTGTRGYEQFF. The full variable domain, with the rest looked up from reference TRBV5-1 and TRBJ2-1, is KAGVTQTPRYLIKTRGQQVTLSCSPISGHRSVSWYQQTPGQGLQFLFEYFSETQRNKGNFPGRFSGRQFSNSRSEMNVSTLELGDSALYLCASRTGTRGYEQFFGPGTRLTVL.

The rearrangement links TRBV24-1 to TRBJ1-2, with TRBD1 identical over 9 bases. Germline V gives CDR1 KGHDR, CDR2 SFDVKD. The CDR3 runs to 18 residues. V trimming: 3 bases; J trimming: 4 bases; junction bases outside the gene matches: 14. This CDR3 is CATSDRQSGTGRRYGYTF. For the CDR3, the DNA is TGTGCCACCAGTGATCGTCAATCCGGGACAGGGAGACGCTATGGCTACACCTTC.

V is TRBV6-4 and J is TRBJ2-1, with TRBD1 matching over 8 bases. The junction had 9 bases not matched to a gene; V was cut back by 5 bases and J by 6 bases. CDR3 length: 15 residues. CDR1 is MRHNA and CDR2 is SNTAGT in the germline V gene. CDR3 protein: CASSRGQGTINEQFF. In DNA form, the CDR3 reads TGTGCCAGCAGTCGTGGACAGGGAACCATCAATGAGCAGTTCTTC.

This clonotype was recorded a few times. The V gene is TRBV19, the J gene TRBJ2-3; D is undetermined. Trimming removed 3 bases from V and 3 bases from J, with 7 bases in between. Germline CDR1 and CDR2: LNHDA and SQIVND (reference sequence). This CDR3 is 13 amino acids long. Written as DNA, the CDR3 is TGTGCCAGTAGTATGATGAGGACAGATACGCAGTATTTT. This codes for CASSMMRTDTQYF.

This clonotype was seen a handful of times. The chain joins TRBV3-1 to TRBJ2-1; D is perhaps TRBD2 (6 bases). Deletions cut 1 base from V and 9 bases from J, with 13 bases between. The CDR3 is 14 residues long. CDR1 is LGHDT and CDR2 is YNNKEL in the germline V gene (reference sequence). The CDR3 coding sequence is TGTGCCAGCAGCCAAGGACTAGGGTTTAGTGAGCAGTTCTTC. Its translation is CASSQGLGFSEQFF.

This chain links TRBV7-2 with TRBJ2-1, with TRBD1 matching 8 bases. The V gene's germline CDR1 is SGHTA and CDR2 FQGNSA. CDR3 length: 13 residues. The trim removed 3 bases at V and 14 bases at J, leaving 9 bases unmatched. The CDR3: CASSFGDRPPEFF. CDR3 nucleotides: TGTGCCAGCAGCTTTGGGGACAGGCCGCCGGAGTTCTTC.

This clonotype showed up just a few times. This chain links TRBV20-1 with TRBJ1-5; TRBD1 agrees at 7 bases. Germline values: CDR1 DFQATT, CDR2 SNEGSKA (reference sequence). V shed 3 bases and J 5 bases; nucleotides not matched to a gene: 10. The CDR3 contains 15 residues. In DNA, the CDR3 is TGCAGTGCTAGGCCGCGGGACAGCGGACATCAGCCCCAGCATTTT. Encoded protein: CSARPRDSGHQPQHF.

V and J are TRBV5-8 and TRBJ2-3, with TRBD2 identical over 7 bases. The CDR3 covers 15 residues. Germline V gives CDR1 SGHTS, CDR2 YDEGEE. Trimming removed 0 bases from V and 3 bases from J; junction bases left unmatched: 4. The CDR3 region has the DNA TGTGCCAGCAGCTTGGGGGAGGGCGGTACAGATACGCAGTATTTT. Amino acid sequence: CASSLGEGGTDTQYF.

The chain links TRBV29-1 to TRBJ2-1, with 10 bases that match TRBD1. CDR3 length: 19 amino acids. Germline V gives CDR1 SQVTM, CDR2 ANQGSEA. The trim removed 0 bases at V and 4 bases at J, leaving 15 bases unmatched. CDR3 coding DNA: TGCAGCGTTGAAGATAGGGGGGGACAGGGGCCAAACTTTTACAATGAGCAGTTCTTC. It is translated as CSVEDRGGQGPNFYNEQFF.

The chain uses TRBV7-2 and TRBJ2-5; the D is unclear. Between the trimmed V and J ends, which lost 3 bases and 5 bases, there was a span of 10 bases. Germline values: CDR1 SGHTA, CDR2 FQGNSA. There are 13 residues in the CDR3. The CDR3 is CASSFQERETQYF. The CDR3, as DNA: TGTGCCAGCAGCTTTCAAGAGAGGGAGACCCAGTACTTC. The whole variable domain, remainder taken from reference TRBV7-2 and TRBJ2-5, is GAGVSQSPSNKVTEKGKDVELRCDPISGHTALYWYRQSLGQGLEFLIYFQGNSAPDKSGLPSDRFSAERTGGSVSTLTIQRTQQEDSAVYLCASSFQERETQYFGPGTRLLVL.

CDR3 sequence (DNA): TGTGCCACCAGTGAACACCGTCCCACAGGGTTGGATGGCTACACCTTC. Encoded protein: CATSEHRPTGLDGYTF. This chain uses TRBV24-1 with TRBJ1-2; D is perhaps TRBD1 (6 bases). CDR3 length: 16 residues. Germline CDR1 and CDR2: KGHDR and SFDVKD. V lost 4 bases, J lost 6 bases, and 20 bases lay in between.

The rearrangement joins TRBV20-1 to TRBJ2-7, with TRBD2 matching 10 bases. Germline assignment: CDR1 DFQATT and CDR2 SNEGSKA (reference sequence). With 5 bases clipped from V and 7 bases from J, the junction kept 17 bases outside the gene matches. The CDR3 loop spans 16 amino acids. The CDR3 loop reads CSADPPQREGREEQYF. In DNA, the CDR3 is TGCAGTGCTGACCCCCCGCAGCGGGAGGGCCGGGAAGAGCAGTACTTC.

The chain uses TRBV28 and TRBJ1-1; 10 nucleotides agree with TRBD1. The CDR3 covers 15 residues. The germline V gene encodes CDR1 MDHEN and CDR2 SYDVKM. J was trimmed by 4 bases and V by 5 bases; bases with no gene match: 7. The CDR3: CASSETGGAGTEAFF. The CDR3 coding sequence is TGTGCCAGCAGTGAGACAGGGGGCGCGGGCACTGAAGCTTTCTTT. The whole variable domain, remainder taken from reference TRBV28 and TRBJ1-1, is DVKVTQSSRYLVKRTGEKVFLECVQDMDHENMFWYRQDPGLGLRLIYFSYDVKMKEKGDIPEGYSVSREKKERFSLILESASTNQTSMYLCASSETGGAGTEAFFGQGTRLTVV.

The chain links TRBV5-1 to TRBJ1-5; the D is unclear. CDR1 SGHRS and CDR2 YFSETQ come from the germline V gene. The CDR3 runs to 14 residues. The V gene lost 6 bases and the J gene lost 6 bases, with 16 bases spanning the gap. CDR3 protein: CASTEEKVGQPQHF. The CDR3 DNA reads TGCGCCAGCACGGAAGAGAAGGTTGGTCAGCCCCAGCATTTT.

This clonotype was counted many times. CDR3 coding DNA: TGTGCCAGCAGCCTACTAGCGGGACTCAATGAGCAGTTCTTC. This codes for CASSLLAGLNEQFF. The rearrangement uses TRBV7-2 and TRBJ2-1, with 10 bases that match TRBD2. CDR1 and CDR2 (germline): SGHTA, FQGNSA. The CDR3 sequence is 14 residues long. V lost 5 bases and J lost 6; bases outside the gene matches: 4.

This clonotype was picked up a small number of times. This chain uses TRBV27 with TRBJ2-1; 10 nucleotides match TRBD2. Germline CDR1 MNHEY, CDR2 SMNVEV (reference sequence). Trimming removed 0 bases from V and 10 bases from J; junction bases left unmatched: 6. The CDR3 sequence is 15 residues long. Here the CDR3 DNA reads TGTGCCAGCAGTTTATCGGGGCTAGCGGGAGAAGAGCAGTTCTTC. It specifies CASSLSGLAGEEQFF.

This clonotype has just a few counts. The V call is TRBV7-2, the J call TRBJ1-6; D remains ambiguous. Germline CDR1 and CDR2: SGHTA and FQGNSA. The CDR3 contains 14 residues. Trimming stripped 4 bases from V and 7 bases from J, with 11 bases between. The CDR3 DNA sequence: TGTGCCAGCAGCTCTGGGGTACGGAATTCACCCCTCCACTTT. Translation gives CASSSGVRNSPLHF.

This rearrangement joins TRBV6-2 or TRBV6-3 to TRBJ2-7; 12 nucleotides align to TRBD2. V dropped 5 bases and J dropped 3; count of bases not matched to a gene: 8. Per the germline V gene, CDR1 is MNHEY and CDR2 is SVGEGT. CDR3 length: 16 residues. Written as DNA, the CDR3 is TGTGCCAGCAGTACCACTAGCGGGAGGATTCTCTACGAGCAGTACTTC. Amino acid sequence: CASSTTSGRILYEQYF.